The sequence of this T cell receptor (beta chain) was determined in a study of blood T cells in healthy people across ages. Then a second PCR, running roughly 7 to 11 cycles, was carried out with a sample-barcoded 5' primer and a J-beta primer mix. One entry per CDR3 protein results from TCRdb running MiXCR on the 5' RACE reads. This table holds about 970,000 distinct CDR3 sequences, just over 50% found once. Trimming pared 4 bases from V and 0 bases from J, leaving 4 bases between. Germline CDR1 MNHEY, CDR2 SVGEGT. The CDR3 has 12 residues. This clonotype was counted a few times. The J gene is TRBJ2-7, the V gene TRBV6-2 or TRBV6-3; no firm D call. The sample taken for sequencing was blood. The source is a woman aged 60-70 years in good health. CDR3 in DNA: TGTGCCAGCAGTTGGAACTCCTACGAGCAGTACTTC. Residues: CASSWNSYEQYF.